These T cell receptor beta chains were read from a single sample in a study of T-cell reconstitution after alpha-beta-depleted transplantation in children. TCRdb re-derived calls from the PCR reads in MiXCR, one entry per CDR3 protein. The repertoire holds over 150,000 distinct CDR3 sequences, with approximately 6.9% as singletons. Source: PBMCs, taken before TCRalphabeta/CD19-depleted stem cell transplant. The receptors originated from a boy aged 2 to 10 with acute lymphoblastic leukemia, due to receive a stem cell transplant. Both conserved end residues are part of each CDR3. The D gene is left open where the match is weak. A row's size may be missing; if present it is once, few, many or a size class.

j_call v_call clone_size d_call cdr3_aa cdr3_nt
TRBJ2-7 TRBV20-1 many TRBD2 CSARDVGLAYEQYF TGCAGTGCTAGAGATGTGGGACTAGCCTACGAGCAGTACTTC
TRBJ2-2 TRBV4-2 many . CASSQDFGGPNTGELFF TGTGCCAGCAGCCAAGATTTCGGCGGTCCGAACACCGGGGAGCTGTTTTTT
TRBJ1-1 TRBV12-5 few . CASSFNSEAFF TGTGCTAGTTCCTTTAACAGTGAAGCTTTCTTT
TRBJ2-5 TRBV28 . . CASSRPREETQYF TGTGCCAGCAGTCGACCGCGTGAAGAGACCCAGTACTTC
TRBJ1-2 TRBV6-5 few . CASSPPRPNYGYTF TGTGCCAGCAGTCCCCCTCGGCCTAACTATGGCTACACCTTC
TRBJ2-2 TRBV29-1 few . CSVEVLQGETGELFF TGCAGCGTTGAAGTGTTACAGGGAGAAACCGGGGAGCTGTTTTTT
TRBJ1-2 TRBV11-2 few . CASSLRRRSYLYGYTF TGTGCCAGCAGCTTAAGGAGGCGCAGCTACCTCTATGGCTACACCTTC
TRBJ2-7 TRBV27 many . CASSLGQDYEQYF TGTGCCAGCAGTTTGGGACAAGACTACGAGCAGTACTTC
TRBJ1-1 TRBV5-4 many . CASSRMRGELPEAFF TGTGCCAGCAGTCGAATGAGGGGTGAGCTTCCTGAAGCTTTCTTT
TRBJ1-1 TRBV5-1 many . CASSSVAGAGNTEAFF TGCGCCAGCAGCTCGGTTGCGGGGGCCGGGAACACTGAAGCTTTCTTT
TRBJ2-2 TRBV5-1 many TRBD1 CASSLTGTGEPGELFF TGCGCCAGCAGCTTGACCGGGACAGGGGAACCCGGGGAGCTGTTTTTT
TRBJ2-1 TRBV5-1 many . CASSLSTDNEQFF TGCGCCAGCAGCTTGAGTACGGACAATGAGCAGTTCTTC
TRBJ2-2 TRBV29-1 many . CSVTLGAGELFF TGCAGCGTGACATTGGGGGCCGGGGAGCTGTTTTTT
TRBJ2-4 TRBV7-2 few . CASSLAPRNIQYF TGTGCCAGCAGCTTAGCGCCGCGGAACATTCAGTACTTC
TRBJ1-2 TRBV5-5 few TRBD1 CASSPAGTGGNGYTF TGTGCCAGCAGCCCGGCGGGGACAGGGGGAAATGGCTACACCTTC
TRBJ2-5 TRBV11-2 . . CASSPQRETQYF TGTGCCAGCAGCCCTCAACGGGAGACCCAGTACTTC
TRBJ2-5 TRBV5-5 . . CASSGQGRETQYF TGTGCCAGCAGCGGCCAGGGTCGCGAGACCCAGTACTTC
TRBJ2-3 TRBV12-3/TRBV12-4 many . CASSLSGAPFTDTQYF TGTGCCAGCAGTTTATCGGGGGCCCCTTTCACAGATACGCAGTATTTT
TRBJ2-1 TRBV20-1 many . CSASPGSLSYNEQFF TGCAGTGCTAGTCCAGGGTCCCTCTCCTACAATGAGCAGTTCTTC